The clone carrying this TCR beta chain has only one observation. The antigen remains undetermined. The CDR3 runs to 16 residues. Germline V gene data show CDR1 as SGHDT and CDR2 as YYEEEE. V was clipped by 1 base and J by 3 bases; unmatched bases: 6. A second about 6 to 12 cycle PCR used barcoded and J-beta primers. MiXCR, applied by TCRdb to the 5' RACE reads, yields one record per CDR3 protein. Of hundreds of thousands of distinct CDR3 sequences detected, more than 45% appear once; the ten largest clones hold 45% to 65%. PBMCs were isolated at a quantity of at least 6 million per sample. This sample stems from a study of blood T cells in healthy people across ages. Whole-study results and caveats: Among T cells, TCR beta diversity per million cells dropped roughly linearly as age rose. CMV status of donors was not determined, possibly confounding expanded clonotype changes.

The clonotype was recovered from a man between 60 and 75 years old in good health. This chain joins TRBV5-6 and TRBJ2-3; 9 nucleotides line up with TRBD2. Sequenced: blood. The DNA for the CDR3 is TGTGCCAGCAGCTTGCGAGCGGGGGGTATGACAGATACGCAGTATTTT. Encoded protein: CASSLRAGGMTDTQYF.